The 32 T cell receptor beta chains in this list originate from one sample, sequenced in a study of CD8+CD57+ T cells in acquired aplastic anemia. Genomic DNA acted as the template from which TCR beta VDJ combination and CDR3 sequence profiling were carried out. MiXCR, run by TCRdb on the reads, gives a single entry per CDR3 protein. The table has 35,000 to 45,000 distinct CDR3 sequences, about two thirds seen once; the top ten hold more than 20%. The sequencing sample was made of sorted CD4+, CD8+, or CD8+CD57+ T cells (not recorded which) from PBMCs. The receptors stem from a human donor in good health, serving as a control.

The gene calls are TRBV2 and TRBJ1-1; D uncertain. The V end was cut by 5 bases, the J end by 1 base, with 11 bases between. CDR1 and CDR2 from the germline V gene are SNHLY and FYNNEI. This CDR3 contains 14 residues. CDR3 nucleotides: TGTGCCAGCAGTTTTTTTTCAGGGAACACTGAAGCTTTCTTT. Its translation is CASSFFSGNTEAFF.

The rearrangement joins TRBV7-3 to TRBJ2-3; 11 nucleotides align to TRBD1. The CDR3 runs 16 residues. V lost 2 bases, J lost 1 base, and 2 bases stayed unmatched. CDR1 and CDR2 from the germline V gene are SGHTA and FQGTGA. CDR3: CASSLGTGGGTDTQYF. The CDR3 region has the DNA TGTGCCAGCAGCTTAGGGACAGGGGGTGGCACAGATACGCAGTATTTT.

V usage is TRBV10-3 and J usage is TRBJ1-4; D perhaps matches TRBD1 (5 bases). CDR3 size: 15 residues. The germline V gene encodes CDR1 ENHRY and CDR2 SYGVKD. V gave up 6 bases and J gave up 8 bases, with 19 bases separating them. The CDR3 loop reads CAISLQRGGGEKLFF. DNA of the CDR3: TGTGCCATCAGCCTACAGCGCGGTGGGGGGGAAAAACTGTTTTTT.

The rearrangement links TRBV10-2 to TRBJ2-7, with unresolved D. V was shortened by 6 bases and J by 2 bases, with 11 bases between the two germline ends. Germline values: CDR1 WSHSY, CDR2 SAAADI. This CDR3 has 13 amino acids. The CDR3 loop reads CASRMSVPYEQYF. The CDR3 DNA sequence: TGCGCCAGCAGGATGAGCGTACCCTACGAGCAGTACTTC.

This clonotype is labeled as medium-sized (0.01 to 0.1%). V usage is TRBV9 and J usage is TRBJ2-3; 9 bases are shared with TRBD1. CDR3 size: 16 residues. In germline, CDR1 is SGDLS, CDR2 YYNGEE. V lost 3 bases to trimming and J lost 1 base; unmatched junction nucleotides: 6. CDR3 residues: CASSGPGQGGTDTQYF. The CDR3 DNA sequence: TGTGCCAGCAGCGGACCGGGACAGGGTGGCACAGATACGCAGTATTTT.

V gene TRBV11-2 combines with J gene TRBJ2-3; TRBD2 matches 14 bases. V dropped 1 base and J dropped 6; count of bases not matched to a gene: 3. The length of the CDR3 is 16 residues. The V gene's germline CDR1 is SGHAT and CDR2 FQNNGV. The CDR3 DNA follows: TGTGCCAGCAGCTTAGGGACTAGCGGGGGGAGGGATACGCAGTATTTT. Translating gives CASSLGTSGGRDTQYF.

V usage is TRBV4-1 and J usage is TRBJ2-2, with 10 bases identical to TRBD2. The germline V gene encodes CDR1 MGHRA and CDR2 YSYEKL. The V gene end was trimmed by 4 bases and the J gene end by 1 base; junction bases not matched to a gene: 3. This CDR3 is built from 16 residues. Here the CDR3 reads CASSPASGGNTGELFF. The DNA of the CDR3 is TGCGCCAGCAGCCCTGCTAGCGGGGGGAACACCGGGGAGCTGTTTTTT.

In this sample, this clonotype turned up many times. V gene TRBV5-1 combines with J gene TRBJ2-5; no reliable D call. The germline V and J ends were trimmed by 6 bases and 10 bases, with 13 bases remaining between them. Per germline, CDR1 SGHRS and CDR2 YFSETQ. The CDR3 runs to 11 residues. Here the CDR3 reads CASNGRDGQYF. Written as DNA, the CDR3 is TGCGCCAGCAATGGAAGAGATGGCCAGTACTTC.

This clonotype was picked up many times. V and J are TRBV11-2 and TRBJ2-5; 7 positions match TRBD1. The CDR3 runs 14 residues. Germline CDR1 SGHAT, CDR2 FQNNGV. V dropped 1 base and J dropped 2; count of bases not matched to a gene: 1. The CDR3 loop reads CASSLGRGQETQYF. The DNA of the CDR3 is TGTGCCAGCAGCTTAGGCAGGGGGCAAGAGACCCAGTACTTC.

This chain links TRBV10-3 with TRBJ1-2; 9 bases fit TRBD1. In germline, CDR1 is ENHRY, CDR2 SYGVKD. J gave up 6 bases and V 4 bases, and 9 bases lay outside the gene matches. This CDR3 contains 15 residues. The CDR3 region is CAISALPGQGDGYTF. The CDR3, as DNA: TGTGCCATCAGTGCTCTACCGGGACAGGGCGATGGCTACACCTTC.

This clonotype was observed many times. The chain is built from TRBV4-1 and TRBJ2-1, with unresolved D. The CDR3 totals 16 residues. Trimming took off 1 base at V and 0 bases at J, with 10 bases between the two ends. The germline CDR1 and CDR2 sequences are MGHRA and YSYEKL. This CDR3 reads CASSQVDLISYNEQFF. Here the CDR3 DNA reads TGCGCCAGCAGCCAAGTTGATCTTATCTCCTACAATGAGCAGTTCTTC.

This clonotype was picked up a small number of times. Since a much larger clone is just one base distant, this may be a read error. A read error is likely, as this CDR3 ends without the conserved phenylalanine or tryptophan. This sequence joins TRBV5-5 and TRBJ1-1; D call uncertain. Germline CDR1 is SGHKS and CDR2 is YYEKEE (reference sequence). The V end was cut by 2 bases, the J end by 8 bases, with 13 bases between. The CDR3 length is 13 residues. The CDR3, as DNA: TGTGCCAGCAGCTTCTTAGGAGTTTCCGAAGCTTTCCTT. Amino acids: CASSFLGVSEAFL.

The chain combines TRBV25-1 with TRBJ2-1; D ambiguous. Germline V lookup: CDR1 MGHDK, CDR2 SYGVNS. With 2 bases removed from V and 0 bases from J, the gap between germline ends came to 5 bases. The CDR3 loop spans 14 amino acids. The DNA of the CDR3 is TGTGCCAGCAGTGAAACGTTCTCCTACAATGAGCAGTTCTTC. It is translated as CASSETFSYNEQFF.

This clonotype was picked up many times. The chain combines TRBV14 with TRBJ2-1; TRBD2 matches at 12 bases. CDR1 is SGHDN and CDR2 is FVKESK in the germline V gene. The CDR3 runs to 18 residues. The J segment lost 3 bases and the V segment lost 0 bases, leaving 6 bases of the junction unmatched. Here the CDR3 reads CASSQDPLAGGLYNEQFF. CDR3 nucleotide sequence: TGTGCCAGCAGCCAAGATCCCCTAGCGGGGGGGCTCTACAATGAGCAGTTCTTC.

In its sample, this clonotype ranks as medium-sized. J is TRBJ2-5 and V is TRBV7-9; TRBD2 might be the D (6 bases). Trimming took 1 base from V and 5 from J, leaving 11 bases between them. The CDR3 length is 14 residues. Germline V gene sequence: CDR1 SEHNR, CDR2 FQNEAQ (reference sequence). The CDR3 DNA follows: TGTGCCAGCAGCTTAGGAGGACTAAGGGAGACCCAGTACTTC. Translating gives CASSLGGLRETQYF.

As concerns this clonotype: Because the CDR3 is missing its conserved closing phenylalanine or tryptophan, this is likely a read error. J is TRBJ1-1 and V is TRBV9; TRBD1 matches at 7 bases. From germline, CDR1 is SGDLS and CDR2 YYNGEE. The CDR3 has 14 amino acids. CDR3 nucleotide sequence: TGTGCCAGCAGCTACGGGACAGCTAACACTGGAGCTTTCCTT. Its translation: CASSYGTANTGAFL.

This clonotype was found once. CDR3 in amino acids: CASQTGDANEKLFF. CDR3 nucleotide sequence: TGTGCCAGTCAGACCGGGGATGCAAATGAAAAACTGTTTTTT. The V call is TRBV19, the J call TRBJ1-4; D gene unclear. The CDR3 totals 14 residues. Germline-derived CDR1 and CDR2 are LNHDA and SQIVND (reference sequence). V dropped 8 bases and J dropped 5 bases, with 15 bases sitting between them. Filled out from reference TRBV19 and TRBJ1-4, the complete variable domain reads DGGITQSPKYLFRKEGQNVTLSCEQNLNHDAMYWYRQDPGQGLRLIYYSQIVNDFQKGDIAEGYSVSREKKESFPLTVTSAQKNPTAFYLCASQTGDANEKLFFGSGTQLSVL.

V gene TRBV29-1 combines with J gene TRBJ1-1, with D possibly being TRBD1 (6 bases). CDR1 SQVTM and CDR2 ANQGSEA come from the germline V gene. V lost 7 bases and J 0 bases, leaving 9 bases between the germline ends. The CDR3 has 12 amino acids. Here the CDR3 reads CSGQEMNTEAFF. The CDR3 nucleotides are TGCAGCGGACAGGAAATGAACACTGAAGCTTTCTTT.

The chain carries TRBV25-1 and TRBJ1-6; TRBD1 might be the D (6 bases). Per the germline V gene, CDR1 is MGHDK and CDR2 is SYGVNS. This CDR3 spans 16 amino acids. V lost 3 bases and J lost 0, with 9 bases in between. CDR3 sequence (DNA): TGTGCCAGCAGTGAGGCGGGACACTCCTATAATTCACCCCTCCACTTT. The encoded protein is CASSEAGHSYNSPLHF.

This clonotype is labeled medium-sized. V is TRBV9 and J is TRBJ2-7, with TRBD1 matching over 7 bases. Germline assignment: CDR1 SGDLS and CDR2 YYNGEE. This CDR3 is 15 amino acids long. Trimming removed 3 bases from V and 1 base from J; junction bases left unmatched: 7. The DNA of the CDR3 is TGTGCCAGCAGCGGAAACAGGGGTCCTTCCTACGAGCAGTACTTC. Its translation: CASSGNRGPSYEQYF. Supplemented by reference TRBV9 and TRBJ2-7, the full variable domain reads DSGVTQTPKHLITATGQRVTLRCSPRSGDLSVYWYQQSLDQGLQFLIQYYNGEERAKGNILERFSAQQFPDLHSELNLSSLELGDSALYFCASSGNRGPSYEQYFGPGTRLTVT.

By sample share, this clonotype is medium-sized. CDR3 in DNA: TGCAGCGTACCAAGGACAGGCGAATATGGCTACACCTTC. Translation gives CSVPRTGEYGYTF. The J gene is TRBJ1-2, the V gene TRBV29-1, with 7 positions matching TRBD1. The germline V gene encodes CDR1 SQVTM and CDR2 ANQGSEA. This CDR3 region has 13 residues. V dropped 6 bases and J dropped 5; count of bases not matched to a gene: 9. Complete variable domain (other parts from reference TRBV29-1 and TRBJ1-2): SAVISQKPSRDICQRGTSLTIQCQVDSQVTMMFWYRQQPGQSLTLIATANQGSEATYESGFVIDKFPISRPNLTFSTLTVSNMSPEDSSIYLCSVPRTGEYGYTFGSGTRLTVV.

This clonotype has a single count. The V and J genes are TRBV20-1 and TRBJ2-1; 10 bases line up with TRBD2. Germline-derived CDR1 and CDR2 are DFQATT and SNEGSKA (reference sequence). J lost 4 bases, V lost 2 bases, and 5 bases had no gene match. The CDR3 has 15 amino acids. This chain's CDR3 is CSARTSSGGYNEQFF. CDR3 DNA: TGCAGTGCTAGAACATCTAGCGGGGGATACAATGAGCAGTTCTTC.

The CDR3 DNA reads TGTGCCAGCAGCTTCGACAGGCGGAACGAGCAGTACTTC. Translation gives CASSFDRRNEQYF. The chain is built from TRBV5-5 and TRBJ2-7, with a tentative D call TRBD1 (6 bases). The CDR3 runs 13 residues. Germline V CDR1 and CDR2: SGHKS, YYEKEE (reference sequence). Trimming removed 2 bases at V and 5 bases at J, with 11 bases between.

This clonotype occurred a few times. In DNA, the CDR3 is TGTGCCACCAGTGATGGGGCGACTGAAGCTTTCTTT. This translates into CATSDGATEAFF. The V gene is TRBV24-1, the J gene TRBJ1-1; possibly TRBD1 for D (5 bases). Germline-derived CDR1 and CDR2 are KGHDR and SFDVKD. Trimming took off 3 bases at V and 5 bases at J, with 6 bases between the two ends. CDR3 length: 12 residues.

The chain recombines TRBV25-1 with TRBJ1-2; a weak D match, TRBD1 (5 bases). Trimming stripped 1 base from V and 2 bases from J, with 8 bases between. Germline CDR1 is MGHDK and CDR2 is SYGVNS. The CDR3 totals 14 residues. CDR3 sequence: CASSELRDNYGYTF. CDR3 coding DNA: TGTGCCAGCAGTGAATTAAGGGACAACTATGGCTACACCTTC.

Comment on this clonotype: This may arise from a read error, as a much more abundant clone is one base away. V is TRBV9 and J is TRBJ2-3; no reliable D call. CDR1 and CDR2 (germline): SGDLS, YYNGEE. V was shortened by 4 bases and J by 1 base, with 13 bases between the two germline ends. The CDR3 runs 15 residues. The CDR3 DNA is TGTGCCAGCAGCCTTACGGTGATACGCACAGATACGCAGTATTTT. Translated: CASSLTVIRTDTQYF. The full variable domain, with the rest looked up from reference TRBV9 and TRBJ2-3, is DSGVTQTPKHLITATGQRVTLRCSPRSGDLSVYWYQQSLDQGLQFLIQYYNGEERAKGNILERFSAQQFPDLHSELNLSSLELGDSALYFCASSLTVIRTDTQYFGPGTRLTVL.

There are many counts of this clonotype. The rearrangement uses TRBV4-3 and TRBJ2-5; D possibly corresponds to TRBD2 (7 bases). Germline values: CDR1 LGHNA, CDR2 YSLEER. Trimming pared 2 bases from V and 0 bases from J, leaving 13 bases between. The length of the CDR3 is 16 residues. As DNA, the CDR3 is TGCGCCAGCAGCCAAAAAAGGGGGGGGGACCAAGAGACCCAGTACTTC. This translates into CASSQKRGGDQETQYF.

CDR3 sequence reads: CASSLKGLSRGGYTF. CDR3 bases: TGTGCCAGCAGCTTAAAAGGCCTATCGAGGGGTGGCTACACCTTC. V gene TRBV11-2 combines with J gene TRBJ1-2; D may be TRBD1 (5 bases). The V end was cut by 2 bases, the J end by 7 bases, with 17 bases between. The CDR3 is 15 amino acids. Germline V lookup: CDR1 SGHAT, CDR2 FQNNGV.

V gene TRBV19 combines with J gene TRBJ2-1; D is undetermined. V lost 7 bases, J lost 0 bases, and 19 bases lay in between. The CDR3 has 17 amino acids. The germline CDR1 and CDR2 sequences are LNHDA and SQIVND (reference sequence). The CDR3 coding sequence is TGTGCCAGTACTAATACGTGGGTCCTCAGCTCCTACAATGAGCAGTTCTTC. It yields the protein CASTNTWVLSSYNEQFF. Full variable domain (missing parts from reference TRBV19 and TRBJ2-1): DGGITQSPKYLFRKEGQNVTLSCEQNLNHDAMYWYRQDPGQGLRLIYYSQIVNDFQKGDIAEGYSVSREKKESFPLTVTSAQKNPTAFYLCASTNTWVLSSYNEQFFGPGTRLTVL.

This chain joins TRBV2 and TRBJ1-5; possible D gene TRBD1, 5 bases. Germline V gene data show CDR1 as SNHLY and CDR2 as FYNNEI. The V end was cut by 6 bases, the J end by 2 bases, with 8 bases between. This CDR3 spans 13 amino acids. DNA for the CDR3: TGTGCCAGCAGGCTACAGGGCAATCAGCCCCAGCATTTT. Translation: CASRLQGNQPQHF.

V is TRBV2 and J is TRBJ1-1; 8 positions agree with TRBD1. V was pared by 5 bases and J by 4 bases, with 6 bases of the junction left unmatched. CDR1 SNHLY and CDR2 FYNNEI come from the germline V gene. The CDR3 sequence is 14 residues long. DNA of the CDR3: TGTGCCAGCAGTCTCCGGACAGGGAGCACTGAAGCTTTCTTT. Its protein product is CASSLRTGSTEAFF.

A single count supports this clonotype. This chain uses TRBV9 with TRBJ2-1; tentative D call: TRBD2 (7 bases). Between the trimmed V and J ends, which lost 7 bases and 5 bases, there was a span of 16 bases. The CDR3 is 14 residues long. Per the germline V gene, CDR1 is SGDLS and CDR2 is YYNGEE. CDR3 nucleotide sequence: TGTGCCAGCCAGAGGGGGGGCCACAACAATGAGCAGTTCTTC. Protein sequence: CASQRGGHNNEQFF.